The 25 T cell receptor beta chains listed next were all sequenced from one sample in a study of cytomegalovirus exposure and HLA in healthy donors. 13 Jbeta primers and 60 Vbeta primers were used for the PCR. Clones were sequenced by immunoSEQ multiplex PCR, and TCRdb holds only the in-frame ones, with some missing. Among some 180,000 clones listed, 70% to 90% were seen once. Sequenced material: PBMCs. These receptor sequences come from a man younger than 45 in good health and CMV-seropositive.

Comments on this clone: Sequence at one end of the junction differs from germline and may be a read error. The CDR3 spells CSSSFDTLRTEAFF. The DNA for the CDR3 is TGTTCCAGCAGCTTTGACACTCTAAGGACTGAAGCTTTCTTT. J is TRBJ1-1 and V is TRBV7-9; unclear D gene. CDR1 is SEHNR and CDR2 is FQNEAQ in the germline V gene (reference sequence). The CDR3 sequence is 14 residues long.

This clone was seen only a few times. The chain joins TRBV5-6 to TRBJ2-7; no firm D call. V lost 0 bases to trimming and J lost 1 base, with 5 bases between them. Germline CDR1 reads SGHDT; CDR2 reads YYEEEE. The CDR3 is 13 residues long. The CDR3 is CASSLERSYEQYF. The CDR3 DNA reads as TGTGCCAGCAGCTTGGAGCGATCCTACGAGCAGTACTTC.

The chain employs TRBV10-3 and TRBJ2-1; 11 bases are shared with TRBD2. Germline V gene lookup returns CDR1 ENHRY and CDR2 SYGVKD. Germline trimming cut 6 bases from V and 5 bases from J; bases unmatched to any gene: 3. This CDR3 is 14 amino acids long. Here the CDR3 DNA reads TGTGCCATCAGCGGGACTAGCGGAAACAATGAGCAGTTCTTC. Its protein is CAISGTSGNNEQFF.

The chain links TRBV9 to TRBJ2-3, with TRBD2 matching 10 bases. The CDR3 has 16 amino acids. The germline V gene encodes CDR1 SGDLS and CDR2 YYNGEE. Germline trimming cut 4 bases from V and 6 bases from J; bases unmatched to any gene: 11. The CDR3 region is CASSTPGGLALDTQYF. The CDR3 DNA sequence: TGTGCCAGCAGCACTCCGGGGGGACTAGCGTTGGATACGCAGTATTTT.

The rearrangement links TRBV27 to TRBJ2-7; weak D call: TRBD1 (6 bases). Germline CDR1 MNHEY, CDR2 SMNVEV (reference sequence). The CDR3 contains 15 residues. Trimming shortened V by 6 bases and J by 1 base, and 16 bases separated the two germline ends. The CDR3 spells CASRRHEQGSYEQYV. The CDR3 coding sequence is TGTGCCAGCAGGCGGCATGAACAGGGTTCCTACGAGCAGTACGTC.

The J gene is TRBJ1-2, the V gene TRBV27, with D possibly TRBD1 on 6 matching bases. The CDR3 is 16 amino acids. Trimming cost V 5 bases and J 4 bases, with 20 bases left between them. In germline, CDR1 is MNHEY, CDR2 SMNVEV (reference sequence). CDR3 loop: CASSISFSDSFYGYTF. The CDR3 DNA reads as TGTGCCAGCAGTATCTCCTTCTCGGACAGCTTCTATGGCTACACCTTC.

This chain connects TRBV19 to TRBJ1-4; D is unclear. The CDR3 has 14 amino acids. Germline V gene data show CDR1 as LNHDA and CDR2 as SQIVND (reference sequence). V gave up 3 bases and J gave up 4 bases, with 9 bases separating them. The CDR3 sequence: CASSMEAINEKLFF. The DNA of the CDR3 is TGTGCCAGTAGTATGGAGGCGATTAATGAAAAACTGTTTTTT.

The genes are TRBV2 and TRBJ2-7, with TRBD1 matching over 8 bases. Germline loops: CDR1 SNHLY, CDR2 FYNNEI. The CDR3 runs to 14 residues. V lost 7 bases and J lost 1; bases outside the gene matches: 6. For the CDR3, the DNA is TGTGCCAGCACCGGACAGGGTAATTCCTACGAGCAGTACTTC. Translating it yields CASTGQGNSYEQYF.

The chain uses TRBV18 and TRBJ1-4, with D possibly being TRBD1 (5 bases). The V gene lost 5 bases and the J gene lost 4 bases, with 8 bases spanning the gap. The CDR3 covers 13 residues. Germline V gene lookup returns CDR1 KGHSH and CDR2 LQKENI. CDR3 in amino acids: CASSSDNNEKLFF. CDR3 in DNA: TGTGCCAGCTCATCGGACAATAATGAAAAACTGTTTTTT.

About this clone: At one boundary the junction diverges from the germline segment, which might be a read error. The rearrangement links TRBV7-9 to TRBJ2-3; possible D gene TRBD1, 6 bases. The CDR3 is made up of 15 amino acids. The germline gives CDR1 SEHNR, CDR2 FQNEAQ (reference sequence). This chain's CDR3 is CSSSSTVPGHATQYF. The CDR3 bases are TGTTCCAGCAGCTCCACCGTCCCGGGACATGCTACGCAGTATTTT.

V is TRBV7-2 and J is TRBJ1-1, with 10 bases identical to TRBD1. The CDR3 runs to 18 residues. The germline CDR1 and CDR2 sequences are SGHTA and FQGNSA. The V and J ends lost 5 bases and 4 bases, in that order; junction bases with no gene match: 16. The DNA of the CDR3 is TGTGCCAGCAGCCGATTCCCCGGGACAGGGGTAGGGAGCACTGAAGCTTTCTTT. This codes for CASSRFPGTGVGSTEAFF.

The V and J genes are TRBV4-1 and TRBJ2-3, with 15 bases aligning to TRBD2. Trimming at V came to 4 bases and at J to 4 bases, leaving 6 bases not matched to a gene. There are 17 residues in the CDR3. Looked up from germline, CDR1 is MGHRA and CDR2 is YSYEKL. CDR3 loop: CASSPRGLAGGADTQYF. The CDR3 DNA follows: TGCGCCAGCAGCCCCAGGGGACTAGCGGGAGGAGCAGATACGCAGTATTTT.

CDR3 coding DNA: TGTGCCAGCAGCTTGTTAGGGGGGGCACAGAGCGGGGAGCTGTTTTTT. Amino acid sequence: CASSLLGGAQSGELFF. The chain uses TRBV5-6 and TRBJ2-2; a weak D match, TRBD2 (7 bases). The CDR3 is made up of 16 amino acids. Trimming cost V 1 base and J 7 bases, with 17 bases left between them. Per the germline V gene, CDR1 is SGHDT and CDR2 is YYEEEE.

The CDR3 spells CASSLWGGGTQETQYF. For the CDR3, the DNA is TGTGCCAGCAGCTTATGGGGCGGGGGTACCCAAGAGACCCAGTACTTC. The J gene is TRBJ2-5, the V gene TRBV7-3; 7 bases agree with TRBD2. Germline V gene data show CDR1 as SGHTA and CDR2 as FQGTGA. The ends lost 2 bases at V and 1 base at J; junction bases unmatched: 7. The CDR3 has 16 amino acids.

This clone was seen once. The chain carries TRBV19 and TRBJ2-1; TRBD2 might be the D (6 bases). CDR1 and CDR2 from the germline V gene are LNHDA and SQIVND (reference sequence). This CDR3 has 15 residues. V lost 3 bases and J 4 bases, leaving 13 bases between the germline ends. CDR3 protein: CASSITWGGYNEQFF. As DNA, the CDR3 is TGTGCCAGTAGTATCACTTGGGGAGGATACAATGAGCAGTTCTTC.

The chain is built from TRBV25-1 and TRBJ1-6; D unclear. The V and J ends lost 1 base and 13 bases respectively, with 8 bases between them. Germline assignment: CDR1 MGHDK and CDR2 SYGVNS. The CDR3 totals 12 residues. As DNA, the CDR3 is TGTGCCAGCAGTGAATTTGGCCTTCCCCTCCACTTT. Translation: CASSEFGLPLHF.

In its sample, this clone was seen once. The chain uses TRBV6-5 and TRBJ1-2; D may be TRBD1 (6 bases). Germline CDR1 and CDR2: MNHEY and SVGAGI. The V and J ends lost 0 bases and 6 bases respectively, with 11 bases between them. This CDR3 spans 14 amino acids. The CDR3 sequence: CASSYSDRRDGYTF. The DNA for the CDR3 is TGTGCCAGCAGTTACTCGGACAGAAGGGATGGCTACACCTTC.

This chain uses TRBV19 with TRBJ1-5; no firm D call. CDR1 is LNHDA, CDR2 SQIVND, per germline (reference sequence). The CDR3 sequence is 12 residues long. V lost 6 bases, J lost 4 bases, and 7 bases lay in between. DNA for the CDR3: TGTGCCAGTAGCTGGGCTAATCAGCCCCAGCATTTT. Its protein product is CASSWANQPQHF.

The gene calls are TRBV29-1 and TRBJ2-5; D may be TRBD2 (6 bases). The V and J ends lost 7 bases and 5 bases respectively, with 17 bases between them. Looked up from germline, CDR1 is SQVTM and CDR2 is ANQGSEA. This CDR3 spans 13 amino acids. The CDR3 region has the DNA TGCAGCGCCGGGACGGGAGAGGGGGAGACCCAGTACTTC. Translation gives CSAGTGEGETQYF.

The V gene is TRBV27, the J gene TRBJ2-7; the D gene is possibly TRBD2 (5 bases). The CDR3 covers 14 residues. Trimming removed 6 bases at V and 7 bases at J, with 19 bases between. From germline, CDR1 is MNHEY and CDR2 SMNVEV (reference sequence). CDR3 bases: TGTGCCAGCAGAACTAGAGTTTGGACGGGAGAGCAGTACTTC. Amino acid sequence: CASRTRVWTGEQYF.

The rearrangement joins TRBV28 to TRBJ1-2; D might be TRBD1 (5 bases). The germline CDR1 and CDR2 sequences are MDHEN and SYDVKM. This CDR3 has 12 amino acids. The V gene lost 7 bases and the J gene lost 4 bases, with 10 bases spanning the gap. DNA for the CDR3: TGTGCCAGCACGACAGCTGGCTATGGCTACACCTTC. Translating gives CASTTAGYGYTF.

DNA for the CDR3: TGCGCCAGCAGCTTGGGCGGGAGGGCGGAGACCCAGTACTTC. Its translation is CASSLGGRAETQYF. The chain uses TRBV5-1 and TRBJ2-5; 9 bases are a match to TRBD2. Per germline, CDR1 SGHRS and CDR2 YFSETQ. The CDR3 covers 14 residues. The ends lost 0 bases at V and 5 bases at J; junction bases unmatched: 2.

This chain connects TRBV19 to TRBJ2-1; TRBD1 matches at 8 bases. CDR1 is LNHDA and CDR2 is SQIVND in the germline V gene (reference sequence). This CDR3 region has 15 residues. Germline trimming cut 5 bases from V and 1 base from J; bases unmatched to any gene: 4. The CDR3 DNA sequence: TGTGCCAGTAGTGCGACAGGGGTTTCCTACAATGAGCAGTTCTTC. Its protein is CASSATGVSYNEQFF.

This chain joins TRBV7-2 and TRBJ1-5; D is perhaps TRBD1 (5 bases). This CDR3 has 16 amino acids. The germline gives CDR1 SGHTA, CDR2 FQGNSA. Between the trimmed V and J ends, which lost 1 base and 0 bases, there was a span of 10 bases. The CDR3 is CASSLGAGLSNQPQHF. For the CDR3, the DNA is TGTGCCAGCAGCTTAGGGGCAGGGCTTAGCAATCAGCCCCAGCATTTT. Full variable domain (rest looked up from reference TRBV7-2 and TRBJ1-5): GAGVSQSPSNKVTEKGKDVELRCDPISGHTALYWYRQSLGQGLEFLIYFQGNSAPDKSGLPSDRFSAERTGGSVSTLTIQRTQQEDSAVYLCASSLGAGLSNQPQHFGDGTRLSIL.

V usage is TRBV29-1 and J usage is TRBJ1-1; D unclear. The CDR3 is 11 amino acids. Per germline, CDR1 SQVTM and CDR2 ANQGSEA. Trimming left V 7 bases short and J 5 bases short, with 11 bases between. The CDR3 DNA is TGCAGCGGTCTACGGGAGACTGAAGCTTTCTTT. It specifies CSGLRETEAFF.